These T cell receptor beta chains were read from a single sample in a study of blood T cell repertoires in COVID-19. Only in-frame clones appear in the TCRdb table, and some are missing; sequencing was by immunoSEQ multiplex PCR. In the table there are approximately 180,000 clones, about nine tenths of which are singletons. Sequencing used peripheral blood. These receptors came from a man in his forties or fifties with acute or convalescent COVID-19. CDR3s include the opening cysteine and the closing phenylalanine or tryptophan. The D gene is left open where the match is weak. Clone size is not always given. Where it is, it says once, few, many or a class for expanded clones.

J gene,clone size,D gene,V gene,CDR3 DNA,CDR3 protein
TRBJ2-3,once,.,TRBV15,TGTGCCACCAGCAGAGTCACCACTAGCCTATTAGATACGCAGTATTTT,CATSRVTTSLLDTQYF
TRBJ2-1,.,.,TRBV7-9,TGTGCCAGCAACAGAATGAGCTCCTACAATGAGCAGTTCTTC,CASNRMSSYNEQFF
TRBJ1-1,.,.,TRBV20-1,TGCCAGACGGGGGGTTTTGAAGCTTTCTTT,CQTGGFEAFF
TRBJ1-2,.,TRBD1,TRBV7-9,TGTGCCAGCACCAGGGACAGGGTCCTTAACTATGGCTACACCTTC,CASTRDRVLNYGYTF
TRBJ1-2,.,.,TRBV7-2,TGTGCCAGCAGCTTAACTGAGTACTATGGCTACACCTTC,CASSLTEYYGYTF
TRBJ1-3,once,.,TRBV6-1,TGTGCCAGCAGTGAAGCAGGGGCGCATTCTGGAAACACCATATATTTT,CASSEAGAHSGNTIYF
TRBJ2-7,.,.,TRBV6-2/TRBV6-3,TGTGCCAGCAGTGGTATTCCAGGCTCCCGCGAGCAGTACTTC,CASSGIPGSREQYF
TRBJ2-6,.,TRBD1,TRBV6-6,TGTGCCAGCAGGGCACAAGACAGGGATCAGGTCCTGACTTTC,CASRAQDRDQVLTF
TRBJ1-1,.,.,TRBV5-1,TGCGCCAGCAGCTCAGGGATGTTGAGAACTGAAGCTTTCTTT,CASSSGMLRTEAFF
TRBJ2-3,.,TRBD2,TRBV11-2,TGTGCCAGCGGACCGGGACTAGCCACAGATACGCAGTATTTT,CASGPGLATDTQYF
TRBJ2-7,.,TRBD2,TRBV7-9,TGTGCCAGCAGCTTATCTAGCGGGATCTACGAGCAGTACTTC,CASSLSSGIYEQYF
TRBJ1-6,.,.,TRBV11-2,TGTGCCAGCAGCCCGTCGGGGGAGAGTAATTCACCCCTCCACTTT,CASSPSGESNSPLHF
TRBJ2-1,once,TRBD1,TRBV29-1,TGCAGCGTTGGCCGCCTCGGGACAGGGAAGTTGGAGCAGTTCTTC,CSVGRLGTGKLEQFF
TRBJ2-4,.,.,TRBV11-2,TGTGCCAGCAGCTTCATCGGAGCCAAAAACATTCAGTACTTC,CASSFIGAKNIQYF
TRBJ2-2,.,TRBD2,TRBV3-1/TRBV3-2,TGTGCCAGCAGCCTACTGGGGGGGACCGGGGAGCTGTTTTTT,CASSLLGGTGELFF
TRBJ2-6,once,.,TRBV2,TGTGCCAGCAGTGACCAGGGGCTCGGGGCCAACGTCCTGACTTTC,CASSDQGLGANVLTF
TRBJ1-1,.,.,TRBV19,TGTGCCAGTAGTACCCGCCCAGGGGAGTTAGGCACTGAAGCTTTCTTT,CASSTRPGELGTEAFF
TRBJ2-2,.,.,TRBV7-2,TGTGCCAGCAGCTTAGGGCCAGAGAACACCGGGGAGCTGTTTTTT,CASSLGPENTGELFF
TRBJ1-4,.,.,TRBV7-9,TGTGCCAGCAGCTTAAAAGGAGGAAAACTGTTTTTT,CASSLKGGKLFF
TRBJ2-1,.,.,TRBV29-1,TGCAGCGTTGAAGGTCAGGGCGGGGATGAGCAGTTCTTC,CSVEGQGGDEQFF
TRBJ2-7,.,TRBD2,TRBV11-3,TGTGCCAGCAGCTTACTAGCTAGCGGGAGAGGATACGAGCAGTACTTC,CASSLLASGRGYEQYF
TRBJ2-3,.,TRBD2,TRBV24-1,TGTGCCACCAGTGACCCCAGAGCGGGAGAAGAATATACGCAGTATTTT,CATSDPRAGEEYTQYF
TRBJ2-4,.,TRBD1,TRBV6-6,TGTGCCAGCAGTATCGAGGGGGCAACCAAAAACATTCAGTACTTC,CASSIEGATKNIQYF
TRBJ1-4,.,TRBD1,TRBV5-1,TGCGCCAGCAGCTTGGACAGGGGTAGAGAAAAACTGTTTTTT,CASSLDRGREKLFF
TRBJ2-7,.,.,TRBV4-2,TGTGCCAGCAGCCCCAACGGACAGCCCCACGAGCAGTACTTC,CASSPNGQPHEQYF
TRBJ2-2,.,.,TRBV14,TGTGCCAGCAGCCTACACCCCGCAGGTGGGACCGGGGAGCTGTTTTTT,CASSLHPAGGTGELFF
TRBJ1-5,.,TRBD1,TRBV19,TGTGCCAGTAGCCGGGGACAGCTCAATCAGCCCCAGCATTTT,CASSRGQLNQPQHF
TRBJ1-2,.,TRBD1,TRBV19,TGTGCCAGCGCATTTCGAGTCCGGGGGACAGGGAGTCAGAGGATGGGCTACACCTTC,CASAFRVRGTGSQRMGYTF
TRBJ1-3,.,.,TRBV21-1,TGTGCCAGCAGCAAGCGGAACACCATATATTTT,CASSKRNTIYF
TRBJ2-3,.,TRBD2,TRBV7-8,TGTGCCAGCAGCTTAGCAGGGGTCCTAGCGGGAGATACGCAGTATTTT,CASSLAGVLAGDTQYF
TRBJ2-1,.,.,TRBV18,TGTGCCAGCTCACCACAACCAGGGGATCCCTACAATGAGCAGTTCTTC,CASSPQPGDPYNEQFF
TRBJ2-2,.,.,TRBV19,TGTGCCAGTAGTATCTCCAGGGTGACCACCGGGGAGCTGTTTTTT,CASSISRVTTGELFF
TRBJ1-6,.,.,TRBV3-1/TRBV3-2,TGTGCCAGCAGCCTGGCCTCCGACGGGGATTCACCCCTCCACTTT,CASSLASDGDSPLHF
TRBJ2-5,.,TRBD2,TRBV19,TGTGCCAGTAGTCTTCAGACTAGCGGGATCCAAGAGACCCAGTACTTC,CASSLQTSGIQETQYF
TRBJ2-2,once,.,TRBV13,TGTGCCAGCAGCCCCCCAGAATACGGGGTTAACACCGGGGAGCTGTTTTTT,CASSPPEYGVNTGELFF
TRBJ1-6,.,.,TRBV28,TGTGCCAGCAGTCCTGGACATAGGAGTTCACCCCTCCACTTT,CASSPGHRSSPLHF
TRBJ2-3,.,TRBD2,TRBV7-6,TGTGCCAGCAGCCAGCGGGACCCCTCCACAGATACGCAGTATTTT,CASSQRDPSTDTQYF
TRBJ2-2,.,.,TRBV15,TGTGCCACCCAGGGAAGACAGGAAGATATCGGGGAGCTGTTTTTT,CATQGRQEDIGELFF
TRBJ2-7,.,TRBD1,TRBV18,TGTGCCAGCTCCCCACAGGGGTGGTACGAGCAGTACTTC,CASSPQGWYEQYF
TRBJ1-1,.,TRBD1,TRBV5-1,TGCGCCAGCAGCTTGGGCTTCGGACAGGCTAAGCTCGGGGACACTGAAGCTTTCTTT,CASSLGFGQAKLGDTEAFF
TRBJ2-3,.,.,TRBV5-8,TGTGCCAGCAGCCCTCGGGGTGATACGCAGTATTTT,CASSPRGDTQYF
TRBJ1-3,.,TRBD1,TRBV6-2/TRBV6-3,TGTGCCAGCAGATACAGGGGGTCTGGAAACACCATATATTTT,CASRYRGSGNTIYF
TRBJ1-6,.,TRBD1,TRBV7-8,TGTGCCAGTAACAGGGGCGATTCACCCCTCCACTTT,CASNRGDSPLHF
TRBJ1-5,.,.,TRBV27,TGTGCCAGCAGTTTTTGGGAGGGACAGCCCCAGCATTTT,CASSFWEGQPQHF
TRBJ1-1,.,TRBD1,TRBV4-1,TGCGCCAGCAGCCAGCCCGACAGGGATCTTCCTGAAGCTTTCTTT,CASSQPDRDLPEAFF
TRBJ1-2,.,TRBD1,TRBV29-1,TGCAGCGTAACGTCCAGGGGGCCCCTACGAACTAACTATGGCTACACCTTC,CSVTSRGPLRTNYGYTF
TRBJ1-4,once,.,TRBV11-2,TGTGCCAGCAGCTTAGGGTTGTTGGCTGAAAAACTGTTTTTT,CASSLGLLAEKLFF
TRBJ2-7,.,.,TRBV3-1/TRBV3-2,TGTGCCAGCAGTCAGGGGGGCTACGAGCAGTACTTC,CASSQGGYEQYF
TRBJ2-1,.,TRBD2,TRBV5-5,TGTGCCAGCAGCGCCCGACCGGGACTAGCAGTCTACAATGAGCAGTTCTTC,CASSARPGLAVYNEQFF
TRBJ2-3,.,.,TRBV5-8,TGTGCCAGCAGCTTGCCCTCACAGGGAAGAAGCACAGATACGCAGTATTTT,CASSLPSQGRSTDTQYF
TRBJ2-7,.,.,TRBV23-1,TGCGCCAGCAGTCAACCTGGGAGCTACGAGCAGTACTTC,CASSQPGSYEQYF
TRBJ2-5,.,TRBD1,TRBV18,TGTGCCAGCTCACCACCTTCCTCAGGGGGAGAGACCCAGTACTTC,CASSPPSSGGETQYF
TRBJ1-6,.,TRBD1,TRBV4-1,TGCGCCAGCAGCCAGCTCCCTATTATCAGGGGGCCGTTAGCATCACCCCTCCACTTT,CASSQLPIIRGPLASPLHF
TRBJ1-2,.,.,TRBV27,TGTGCCAGCAGTTATCAGACAGGCTATGGCTACACCTTC,CASSYQTGYGYTF